The sequence of this T cell receptor beta chain was determined in a study of T cell repertoires in ileal Crohn's disease. General study results and limits: Compared with non-smokers, active smokers at surgery showed more clonal expansions.

Concerning this clone: The antigen is unknown. The identical CDR3 is also encoded by other nucleotide sequences in the sample.

Time point noted: neoterminal ileum biopsy at postoperative endoscopy, about 6 months after surgery. Repertoires were generated with immunoSEQ multiplex PCR, while TCRdb's copy carries only in-frame clones and drops some. The data contain 13,000 to 15,000 clones, 65% to 85% of them singletons. This receptor was obtained from an adult with Crohn's disease. The source material was ileal tissue.

CDR3 residues: CASSLAGQNTEAFF. The CDR3 coding sequence is TGCGCCAGCAGCTTGGCGGGCCAGAACACTGAAGCTTTCTTT. V gene TRBV5-1 combines with J gene TRBJ1-1; D gene ambiguous. The V end was cut by 0 bases, the J end by 1 base, with 7 bases between. The CDR3 contains 14 residues. In germline, CDR1 is SGHRS, CDR2 YFSETQ. The variable domain in full, with the rest retrieved from reference TRBV5-1 and TRBJ1-1, is KAGVTQTPRYLIKTRGQQVTLSCSPISGHRSVSWYQQTPGQGLQFLFEYFSETQRNKGNFPGRFSGRQFSNSRSEMNVSTLELGDSALYLCASSLAGQNTEAFFGQGTRLTVV.